These 31 T cell receptor beta chains share one sample of origin, sequenced in a study of T cells in Graves' hyperthyroidism and ophthalmopathy. The source material, RNA transcripts, was used to amplify TCR beta CDR3 regions. HTBI primers drove first-round RT-PCR of the TCR CDR3. TCRdb passed the multiplex PCR reads through MiXCR, listing each CDR3 protein once. The sample carries 300,000 to 400,000 distinct CDR3 sequences, roughly 14% recorded once. Sequencing was done on a sample of blood. These receptors originate from a woman aged 25 to 39 with Graves' ophthalmopathy.

This clonotype was seen many times. The chain combines TRBV12-5 with TRBJ1-1, with 9 bases lining up with TRBD1. Trimming took 4 bases from V and 2 from J; bases not matched to a gene: 8. The germline V gene has CDR1 LGHNT and CDR2 FRNRAP. CDR3 length equals 16 residues. The CDR3 region has the DNA TGTGCTAGTGGTTCCCATGGGACAGGGCTTAACACTGAAGCTTTCTTT. Amino acids: CASGSHGTGLNTEAFF.

This clonotype was recorded a few times. V is TRBV7-9 and J is TRBJ1-4, with unresolved D. The V and J ends lost 5 bases and 8 bases respectively, with 15 bases between them. The length of the CDR3 is 14 residues. In germline, CDR1 is SEHNR, CDR2 FQNEAQ (reference sequence). CDR3 in DNA: TGTGCCAGCAGCCCCCGGAAGGGTTTCGAAAAACTGTTTTTT. Its translation: CASSPRKGFEKLFF.

The genes are TRBV2 and TRBJ2-2; 9 bases map to TRBD2. CDR3 length equals 17 residues. With V trimmed by 6 bases and J by 7 bases, 15 bases remained unmatched. CDR1 is SNHLY, CDR2 FYNNEI, per germline. The CDR3 region has the DNA TGTGCCAGCAGCCCAATTGGGACTAGCAAGGGGGGCGGGGAGCTGTTTTTT. Amino acids: CASSPIGTSKGGGELFF.

Ten or more counts support this clonotype. V and J are TRBV5-1 and TRBJ1-2; D is uncertain. V lost 1 base to trimming and J lost 4 bases, with 17 bases between them. Germline-derived CDR1 and CDR2 are SGHRS and YFSETQ. The CDR3 has 16 residues. The CDR3 is CASSLNLGKSIYGYTF. For the CDR3, the DNA is TGCGCCAGCAGCTTGAACCTGGGGAAGTCCATCTATGGCTACACCTTC.

The V call is TRBV6-2 or TRBV6-3, the J call TRBJ2-7, with 10 bases fitting TRBD1. The CDR3 length is 16 residues. V gave up 7 bases and J gave up 6 bases; unmatched junction bases: 15. Germline CDR1 is MNHEY and CDR2 is SVGEGT. The CDR3 nucleotides read TGTGCCAGCACCCCCCGAGCGGGGACAGGGGTATTCGAGCAGTACTTC. Protein: CASTPRAGTGVFEQYF.

The table lists this clonotype with many counts. The rearrangement joins TRBV5-1 to TRBJ2-1; D is possibly TRBD2 (7 bases). Germline CDR1 is SGHRS and CDR2 is YFSETQ. This CDR3 is built from 15 residues. V lost 3 bases to trimming and J lost 4 bases, with 14 bases between them. CDR3: CASSWNGGPYNEQFF. CDR3 bases: TGCGCCAGCAGCTGGAACGGGGGGCCTTACAATGAGCAGTTCTTC.

This clonotype was picked up many times. The chain carries TRBV27 and TRBJ1-5; tentatively, D is TRBD1 (6 bases). V gave up 5 bases and J gave up 6 bases, with 23 bases separating them. The CDR3 runs 17 residues. The germline V gene encodes CDR1 MNHEY and CDR2 SMNVEV (reference sequence). CDR3 amino acids: CASSPSSTGTLAQPQHF. The CDR3 bases are TGTGCCAGCAGTCCCAGTTCAACCGGGACACTTGCTCAGCCCCAGCATTTT.

This clonotype was picked up many times. The chain uses TRBV20-1 and TRBJ1-6; no clear D gene. The CDR3 spans 14 residues. Germline V gene data show CDR1 as DFQATT and CDR2 as SNEGSKA (reference sequence). Trimming took 3 bases from V and 12 from J, leaving 18 bases between them. The CDR3 loop is CSARGIGGRGPLHF. The DNA of the CDR3 is TGCAGTGCTAGGGGAATTGGCGGACGGGGACCCCTCCACTTT.

This clonotype occurred a few times. The chain links TRBV7-9 to TRBJ2-7; TRBD2 agrees at 12 bases. CDR3 length: 14 amino acids. With V trimmed by 4 bases and J by 5 bases, 3 bases remained unmatched. Germline CDR1 is SEHNR and CDR2 is FQNEAQ (reference sequence). CDR3 in DNA: TGTGCCAGCAGCTCTAGCGGGGGGGCCGACGAGCAGTACTTC. It yields the protein CASSSSGGADEQYF.

The chain uses TRBV12-3 or TRBV12-4 and TRBJ2-3; tentative D call: TRBD1 (6 bases). Trimming pared 6 bases from V and 0 bases from J, leaving 19 bases between. This CDR3 has 17 residues. The CDR3 here is CASSPAHPGQSTDTQYF. CDR3 nucleotides: TGTGCCAGCAGCCCAGCTCACCCGGGACAAAGCACAGATACGCAGTATTTT.

V gene TRBV5-5 combines with J gene TRBJ2-7, with D perhaps TRBD1 (5 bases). The ends were cut back, 6 bases at V and 2 bases at J, with 12 bases in the middle. This CDR3 is built from 13 residues. Germline V lookup: CDR1 SGHKS, CDR2 YYEKEE (reference sequence). The CDR3 protein is CASNYVRAYEQYF. CDR3 nucleotides: TGTGCCAGCAACTACGTCAGGGCCTACGAGCAGTACTTC.

This clonotype was counted at least ten times. The chain couples TRBV7-8 to TRBJ1-5, with unresolved D. The V end lost 7 bases, the J end lost 3 bases, and 10 bases lay between the germline ends. There are 13 residues in the CDR3. Per germline, CDR1 SGHVS and CDR2 FQNEAQ. The CDR3 here is CASMRAPNQPQHF. The CDR3 DNA sequence: TGTGCCAGCATGAGGGCCCCCAATCAGCCCCAGCATTTT. Using reference TRBV7-8 and TRBJ1-5 for the parts outside the CDR3, the full variable domain is GAGVSQSPRYKVAKRGQDVALRCDPISGHVSLFWYQQALGQGPEFLTYFQNEAQLDKSGLPSDRFFAERPEGSVSTLKIQRTQQEDSAVYLCASMRAPNQPQHFGDGTRLSIL.

This clonotype was seen many times. The chain combines TRBV18 with TRBJ1-2; TRBD1 matches 8 bases. Germline V gives CDR1 KGHSH, CDR2 LQKENI. The CDR3 has 18 amino acids. Losses at the gene ends were 3 bases for V and 4 bases for J; bases not matched to a gene: 16. The CDR3 loop reads CASSPSVPGGSGLYGYTF. Here the CDR3 DNA reads TGTGCCAGCTCACCGAGTGTACCAGGGGGCTCGGGCCTCTATGGCTACACCTTC.

This clonotype was counted between two and nine times. This chain uses TRBV24-1 with TRBJ2-7; possible D gene TRBD2, 5 bases. Trimming stripped 2 bases from V and 5 bases from J, with 12 bases between. Germline values: CDR1 KGHDR, CDR2 SFDVKD. The CDR3 is 14 residues long. Here the CDR3 reads CATSDSGERDEQYF. The CDR3 DNA is TGTGCCACCAGTGATTCCGGTGAGAGGGACGAGCAGTACTTC.

On this clonotype: The junction departs from germline at one end; a sequencing error may be responsible. This chain links TRBV9 with TRBJ1-2, with a weak D call TRBD1 (6 bases). Looked up from germline, CDR1 is SGDLS and CDR2 is YYNGEE. This CDR3 contains 13 residues. Written as DNA, the CDR3 is TGTGTCAGCACCGTCCCACAGGGTTCCGGCTACACCTTC. Its protein product is CVSTVPQGSGYTF.

The table lists this clonotype with many counts. V and J are TRBV13 and TRBJ2-3; D is uncertain. Trimming shortened V by 4 bases and J by 0 bases, and 14 bases separated the two germline ends. The CDR3 covers 16 residues. Germline V gives CDR1 PRHDT, CDR2 FYEKMQ (reference sequence). CDR3 nucleotides: TGTGCCAGCAGCTCCTACCTCCCTGGGAGCACAGATACGCAGTATTTT. It codes for CASSSYLPGSTDTQYF.

A few counts support this clonotype. The chain combines TRBV4-1 with TRBJ1-2; a possible D gene is TRBD1 (6 bases). CDR1 MGHRA and CDR2 YSYEKL come from the germline V gene. V lost 3 bases to trimming and J lost 6 bases, with 26 bases between them. The length of the CDR3 is 18 residues. The CDR3 spells CASSHGRVTRGTSDGYTF. The CDR3, as DNA: TGCGCCAGCAGCCATGGACGGGTCACTCGGGGGACATCGGATGGCTACACCTTC.

This clonotype was seen a single time. V gene TRBV7-9 combines with J gene TRBJ2-1; TRBD1 might be the D (5 bases). The length of the CDR3 is 11 residues. V was cut by 2 bases and J by 15 bases, with 11 bases left in between. Germline assignment: CDR1 SEHNR and CDR2 FQNEAQ (reference sequence). The CDR3 sequence is CASSLPGIRFF. Here the CDR3 DNA reads TGTGCCAGCAGCTTACCAGGGATACGGTTCTTC.

This clonotype appeared many times. The gene calls are TRBV28 and TRBJ2-7; 13 positions agree with TRBD2. The CDR3 is 15 amino acids. V gave up 4 bases and J gave up 4 bases; unmatched junction bases: 4. In germline, CDR1 is MDHEN, CDR2 SYDVKM. The CDR3 sequence: CASSSWTSGGYEQYF. In nucleotides, the CDR3 is TGTGCCAGCAGTTCATGGACTAGCGGGGGTTACGAGCAGTACTTC.

CDR3 region: CASSASRGGNTDTQYF. The DNA for the CDR3 is TGTGCCAGCAGCGCATCGCGGGGGGGTAATACAGATACGCAGTATTTT. This chain links TRBV9 with TRBJ2-3; TRBD2 matches 9 bases. CDR1 SGDLS and CDR2 YYNGEE come from the germline V gene. The CDR3 contains 16 residues. V lost 3 bases, J lost 3 bases, and 8 bases stayed unmatched.

This clonotype came up a few times. The chain couples TRBV7-2 to TRBJ1-6; 9 bases agree with TRBD1. The germline V gene encodes CDR1 SGHTA and CDR2 FQGNSA. This CDR3 contains 16 residues. Trimming at V came to 5 bases and at J to 8 bases, leaving 10 bases not matched to a gene. The CDR3 bases are TGTGCCAGCAGCAAACGACAGGGGGACCCCTATTCACCCCTCCACTTT. Its translation is CASSKRQGDPYSPLHF.

This clonotype was counted ten times or more. This rearrangement joins TRBV5-1 to TRBJ2-7; possibly TRBD1 or TRBD2 for D (5 bases each). Trimming shortened V by 1 base and J by 3 bases, and 11 bases separated the two germline ends. CDR1 SGHRS and CDR2 YFSETQ come from the germline V gene. The CDR3 totals 14 residues. The CDR3 DNA sequence: TGCGCCAGCAGCTTGCGGGGCCCTCGCTACGAGCAGTACTTC. Its protein product is CASSLRGPRYEQYF.

This clonotype was counted ten times or more. The chain has TRBV6-5 and TRBJ1-2, with D uncertain. Germline V gene data show CDR1 as MNHEY and CDR2 as SVGAGI. V lost 2 bases and J 8 bases, leaving 15 bases between the germline ends. This CDR3 is 14 amino acids long. The CDR3 DNA reads TGTGCCAGCAGTTACGTACTCAAGGGCTCGGGCTACACCTTC. Translation gives CASSYVLKGSGYTF.

This clonotype was seen at least ten times. This rearrangement joins TRBV12-3 or TRBV12-4 to TRBJ1-3; TRBD1 matches at 8 bases. The CDR3 has 16 residues. J was trimmed by 5 bases and V by 3 bases; bases with no gene match: 9. CDR3 sequence: CASSFSPWTGRNTIYF. As DNA, the CDR3 is TGTGCCAGCAGTTTTTCCCCCTGGACAGGGAGAAACACCATATATTTT.

Ten or more counts support this clonotype. The V call is TRBV2, the J call TRBJ1-2; D ambiguous. Looked up from germline, CDR1 is SNHLY and CDR2 is FYNNEI. CDR3 length: 11 residues. The V end lost 5 bases, the J end lost 7 bases, and 8 bases lay between the germline ends. CDR3 region: CASSKTGGYTF. DNA for the CDR3: TGTGCCAGCAGTAAAACGGGTGGCTACACCTTC.

This clonotype has ten or more counts. The chain is built from TRBV30 and TRBJ1-5; no clear D gene. The germline V gene has CDR1 GTSNPN and CDR2 SVGIG (reference sequence). This CDR3 is 13 amino acids long. The germline V and J ends were trimmed by 1 base and 6 bases, with 10 bases remaining between them. The CDR3, as DNA: TGTGCCTGGAGTGGGGGTTCTGGTCAGCCCCAGCATTTT. Its protein product is CAWSGGSGQPQHF.

This clonotype was recorded many times. The gene calls are TRBV12-3 or TRBV12-4 and TRBJ1-1; maybe TRBD1 (5 bases). The CDR3 extends over 18 amino acids. V dropped 4 bases and J dropped 2 bases, with 23 bases sitting between them. CDR3 sequence reads: CASSYQLGGKTLNTEAFF. CDR3 bases: TGTGCCAGCAGTTACCAGCTCGGGGGAAAAACTCTCAACACTGAAGCTTTCTTT.

This clonotype has ten or more counts. The rearrangement joins TRBV20-1 to TRBJ1-1, with D maybe TRBD1 (5 bases). The CDR3 consists of 10 residues. The germline V gene encodes CDR1 DFQATT and CDR2 SNEGSKA (reference sequence). The ends were cut back, 6 bases at V and 11 bases at J, with 13 bases in the middle. CDR3 loop: CSASRDEAFF. CDR3 coding DNA: TGCAGTGCATCCCGGGACGAGGCTTTCTTT.

This clonotype was picked up many times. The chain carries TRBV12-3 or TRBV12-4 and TRBJ2-7, with a tentative D call TRBD1 (6 bases). The V and J ends lost 5 bases and 6 bases respectively, with 17 bases between them. The CDR3 spans 14 residues. The CDR3 protein is CASSPPGTRGEQYF. The CDR3 coding sequence is TGTGCCAGCAGTCCTCCCGGGACACGAGGCGAGCAGTACTTC.

This clonotype has ten or more counts. V is TRBV3-1 and J is TRBJ1-1, with D possibly TRBD1 on 5 matching bases. Germline CDR1 is LGHDT and CDR2 is YNNKEL (reference sequence). V was shortened by 4 bases and J by 1 base, with 13 bases between the two germline ends. There are 15 residues in the CDR3. DNA for the CDR3: TGTGCCAGCAGCCGGACGGGAGGACAGAACACTGAAGCTTTCTTT. Its translation is CASSRTGGQNTEAFF.

This clonotype was counted many times. The gene calls are TRBV19 and TRBJ2-5; D remains unclear. Trimming left V 6 bases short and J 1 base short, with 15 bases between. CDR3 length equals 15 residues. From germline, CDR1 is LNHDA and CDR2 SQIVND (reference sequence). In nucleotides, the CDR3 is TGTGCCAGTAGCCTACAAGGGCACACCCAAGAGACCCAGTACTTC. Translating it yields CASSLQGHTQETQYF.